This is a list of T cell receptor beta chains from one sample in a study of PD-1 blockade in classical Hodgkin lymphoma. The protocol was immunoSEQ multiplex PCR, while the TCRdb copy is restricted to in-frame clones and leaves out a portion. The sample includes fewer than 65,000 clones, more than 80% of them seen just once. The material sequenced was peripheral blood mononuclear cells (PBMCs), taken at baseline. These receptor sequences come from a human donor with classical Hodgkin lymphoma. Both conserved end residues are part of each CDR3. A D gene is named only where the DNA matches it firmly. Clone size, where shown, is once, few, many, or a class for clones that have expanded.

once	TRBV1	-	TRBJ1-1	CTSSLGGNTEAFF	TGCACCAGCAGCCTCGGCGGAAACACTGAAGCTTTCTTT
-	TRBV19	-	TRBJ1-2	CASSAPGTFPETEDTF	TGTGCCAGTAGTGCCCCTGGGACGTTTCCCGAAACAGAAGACACCTTC
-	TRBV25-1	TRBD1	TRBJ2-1	CASSPYRRTGDNNEQFF	TGTGCCAGCAGTCCCTACCGGCGGACAGGGGATAATAATGAGCAGTTCTTC
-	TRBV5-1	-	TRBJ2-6	CASRVGDSGANVLTF	TGCGCCAGCAGGGTCGGGGACTCTGGGGCCAACGTCCTGACTTTC
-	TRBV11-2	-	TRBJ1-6	CASSRRGGNSPLHF	TGTGCCAGCAGTCGGCGGGGCGGGAATTCACCCCTCCACTTT
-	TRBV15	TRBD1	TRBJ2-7	CATSRDYRWDRGDF	TGTGCCACCAGCAGAGACTATAGATGGGACAGGGGAGACTTC
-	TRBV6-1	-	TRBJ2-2	CASSEEGGTNTGELFF	TGTGCCAGCAGTGAGGAGGGCGGAACGAACACCGGGGAGCTGTTTTTT
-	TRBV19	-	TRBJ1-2	CAGSAAGHGYGYTF	TGTGCCGGCTCCGCCGCAGGGCATGGGTATGGCTACACCTTC
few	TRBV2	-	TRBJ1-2	CASSGKVYGYTF	TGTGCCAGCAGTGGGAAGGTCTATGGCTACACCTTC
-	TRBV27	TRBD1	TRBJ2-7	CASSLFGTGGTALYEQYF	TGTGCCAGCAGTTTATTTGGGACAGGGGGTACTGCTCTTTACGAGCAGTACTTC
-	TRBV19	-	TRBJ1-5	CASSIQDGDQPQHF	TGTGCCAGTAGTATACAGGATGGGGATCAGCCCCAGCATTTT
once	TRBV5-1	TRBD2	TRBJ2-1	CASSLVVAGVYNEQFF	TGCGCCAGCAGCTTGGTAGTAGCGGGGGTCTACAATGAGCAGTTCTTC
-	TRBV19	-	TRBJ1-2	CASAPTPNYGYTF	TGTGCCAGCGCTCCGACCCCTAACTATGGCTACACCTTC
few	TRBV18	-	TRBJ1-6	CASSPKGSNSPLHF	TGTGCCAGCTCACCAAAGGGCAGTAATTCACCCCTCCACTTT
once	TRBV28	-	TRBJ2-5	CASLLTGKGETQYF	TGTGCCAGCCTACTTACAGGGAAGGGGGAGACCCAGTACTTC
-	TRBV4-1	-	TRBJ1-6	CASSPFGIPLLHF	TGCGCCAGCAGCCCGTTCGGGATCCCTCTCCTCCACTTT
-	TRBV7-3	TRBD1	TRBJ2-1	CASSFGTGTDNEQFF	TGTGCCAGCAGCTTCGGGACAGGAACAGACAATGAGCAGTTCTTC
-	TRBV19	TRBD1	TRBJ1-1	CASSIRAQTGGASFF	TGTGCCAGTAGTATTCGGGCCCAGACAGGGGGCGCTTCTTTCTTT
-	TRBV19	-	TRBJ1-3	CASSQQGAGNTIYF	TGTGCCAGTAGTCAACAGGGCGCTGGAAACACCATATATTTT
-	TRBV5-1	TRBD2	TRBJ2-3	CASSLGTSGGNTDTQYF	TGCGCCAGCAGCTTGGGGACTAGCGGGGGTAATACAGATACGCAGTATTTT
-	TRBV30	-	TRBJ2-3	CAWAAGGDTQYF	TGTGCCTGGGCCGCCGGGGGAGATACGCAGTATTTT
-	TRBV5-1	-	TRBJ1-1	CASSLEGGWTEAFF	TGCGCCAGCAGCTTGGAGGGGGGCTGGACTGAAGCTTTCTTT
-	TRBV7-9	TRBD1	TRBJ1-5	CASSSSTDRMVDQPQHF	TGTGCCAGCAGCTCCTCTACGGACAGGATGGTTGATCAGCCCCAGCATTTT
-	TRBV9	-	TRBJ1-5	CASSVRSNQPQHF	TGTGCCAGCAGCGTTCGTAGCAATCAGCCCCAGCATTTT
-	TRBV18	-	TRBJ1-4	CASSPQALNEKLFF	TGTGCCAGCTCACCACAAGCACTCAATGAAAAACTGTTTTTT
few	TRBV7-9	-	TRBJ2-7	CASSLGYGRYEQYF	TGTGCCAGCAGCTTAGGTTACGGCCGCTACGAGCAGTACTTC
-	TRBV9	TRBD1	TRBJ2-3	CASSARLGQGPDTQYF	TGTGCCAGCAGCGCCCGTTTGGGACAGGGCCCAGATACGCAGTATTTT
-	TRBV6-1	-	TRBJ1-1	CASSRVEGMGAFF	TGTGCCAGCAGTCGAGTGGAGGGAATGGGAGCTTTCTTT
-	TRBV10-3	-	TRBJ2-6	CAISDSSGANVLTF	TGTGCCATCAGTGATTCCTCTGGGGCCAACGTCCTGACTTTC
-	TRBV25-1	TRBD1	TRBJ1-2	CASSQGDKNYGYTF	TGTGCCAGCAGCCAGGGGGACAAGAACTATGGCTACACCTTC
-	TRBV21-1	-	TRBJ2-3	CASSNGLAGSTDTQYF	TGTGCCAGCAGCAACGGACTAGCGGGGAGCACAGATACGCAGTATTTT
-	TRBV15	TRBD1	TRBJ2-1	CATSRELQGVYNEQFF	TGTGCCACCAGCAGAGAGTTACAGGGGGTCTACAATGAGCAGTTCTTC
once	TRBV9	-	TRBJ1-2	CASSVAWEANYGYTF	TGTGCCAGCAGCGTAGCTTGGGAGGCCAACTATGGCTACACCTTC
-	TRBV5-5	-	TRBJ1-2	CASSLDRTHTF	TGTGCCAGCAGCTTGGACAGGACCCACACCTTC
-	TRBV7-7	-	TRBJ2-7	CASSPPDSYEQYF	TGTGCTAGCAGCCCCCCTGACTCCTACGAGCAGTACTTC
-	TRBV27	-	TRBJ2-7	CASSPYRGEQYF	TGTGCCAGCAGTCCCTACCGGGGCGAGCAGTACTTC
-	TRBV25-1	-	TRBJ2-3	CASSLDTQYF	TGTGCCAGCAGTTTAGATACGCAGTATTTT
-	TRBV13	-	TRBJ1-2	CASSLPEKAVYGYTF	TGTGCCAGCAGCCTCCCTGAGAAGGCCGTCTATGGCTACACCTTC
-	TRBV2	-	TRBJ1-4	CASSEALISPMKRLFF	TGTGCCAGCAGTGAAGCGCTTATTAGCCCTATGAAAAGGCTGTTTTTT
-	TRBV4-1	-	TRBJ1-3	CASSQEYDSSGNTIYF	TGCGCCAGCAGCCAAGAGTACGACAGCTCTGGAAACACCATATATTTT
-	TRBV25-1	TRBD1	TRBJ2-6	CASSFSGGLSGANVLTF	TGTGCCAGCAGTTTCTCAGGGGGCCTCTCTGGGGCCAACGTCCTGACTTTC
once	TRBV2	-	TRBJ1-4	CASSVSTSYLGEKLFF	TGTGCCAGCAGTGTATCCACCTCTTATTTAGGGGAAAAACTGTTTTTT
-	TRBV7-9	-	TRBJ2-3	CASSLGAPGSTDTQYF	TGTGCCAGCAGCTTAGGGGCGCCGGGGAGCACAGATACGCAGTATTTT
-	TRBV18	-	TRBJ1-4	CASSPRTDEKLFF	TGTGCCAGCTCACCGCGGACTGATGAAAAACTGTTTTTT
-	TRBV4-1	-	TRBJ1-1	CASSQNRDIDEAFF	TGCGCCAGCAGCCAAAACCGGGACATTGATGAAGCTTTCTTT
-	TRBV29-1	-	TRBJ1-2	CSVGARSEGGYTF	TGCAGCGTTGGAGCGAGGTCCGAGGGGGGCTACACCTTC
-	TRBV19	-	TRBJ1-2	CASSTKRTTGLTRGYTF	TGTGCCAGTAGTACAAAAAGGACGACAGGTCTGACAAGGGGCTACACCTTC
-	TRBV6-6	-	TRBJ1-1	CASSYGEAFF	TGTGCCAGCAGTTACGGGGAAGCTTTCTTT
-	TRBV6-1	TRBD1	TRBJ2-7	CAGLGQSPYEQYF	TGTGCCGGCCTGGGACAGTCTCCCTACGAGCAGTACTTC
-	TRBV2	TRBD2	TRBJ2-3	CASRDSTSGGDTQYF	TGTGCCAGCAGGGACTCGACTAGCGGGGGTGATACGCAGTATTTT
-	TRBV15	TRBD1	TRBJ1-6	CATSAHRDRNSPLHF	TGTGCCACCAGCGCCCATCGGGACAGAAATTCACCCCTCCACTTT
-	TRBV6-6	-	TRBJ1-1	CASSQTGQRDTEAFF	TGTGCCAGCAGTCAAACAGGGCAGAGGGACACTGAAGCTTTCTTT
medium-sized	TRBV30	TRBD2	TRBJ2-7	CAWAPGLATYEQYF	TGTGCCTGGGCCCCGGGACTAGCAACTTACGAGCAGTACTTC